Below, 12 T cell receptor beta chains from the same sample are listed, as sequenced in a study of cytomegalovirus exposure and HLA in healthy donors. The PCR had 60 Vbeta and 13 Jbeta primers. Sequencing used immunoSEQ multiplex PCR; TCRdb keeps in-frame clones, though not all of them. The data hold about 190,000 clones, with 75% to 90% observed a single time. Sequenced: PBMCs. The receptors were sampled from a young woman in good health and CMV-seronegative.

CDR3 region: CASSPQVGGRDEQYF. The CDR3 DNA is TGTGCCAGCAGCCCCCAAGTCGGGGGGCGGGACGAGCAGTACTTC. The chain employs TRBV4-2 and TRBJ2-7; D is perhaps TRBD2 (7 bases). The V gene's germline CDR1 is LGHNA and CDR2 YNFKEQ. This CDR3 comprises 15 residues. Trimming took off 4 bases at V and 5 bases at J, with 18 bases between the two ends.

This clone turned up a few times. The gene calls are TRBV29-1 and TRBJ2-5, with D possibly being TRBD2 (6 bases). V lost 6 bases and J 8 bases, leaving 13 bases between the germline ends. This CDR3 region has 11 residues. Germline loops: CDR1 SQVTM, CDR2 ANQGSEA. The CDR3 reads CSVSWGETQYF. CDR3 bases: TGCAGCGTATCGTGGGGGGAAACCCAGTACTTC. Supplemented by reference TRBV29-1 and TRBJ2-5, the full variable domain reads SAVISQKPSRDICQRGTSLTIQCQVDSQVTMMFWYRQQPGQSLTLIATANQGSEATYESGFVIDKFPISRPNLTFSTLTVSNMSPEDSSIYLCSVSWGETQYFGPGTRLLVL.

The chain uses TRBV5-1 and TRBJ2-5; TRBD2 aligns across 12 bases. Germline V gives CDR1 SGHRS, CDR2 YFSETQ. This CDR3 is built from 16 residues. V shed 3 bases, J shed 1 base, and the junction held 4 bases outside the gene matches. In DNA, the CDR3 is TGCGCCAGCAGCTCACTAGCGGGGGGTCCCCAAGAGACCCAGTACTTC. Protein product: CASSSLAGGPQETQYF. Looking up the rest from reference TRBV5-1 and TRBJ2-5 gives the full variable domain: KAGVTQTPRYLIKTRGQQVTLSCSPISGHRSVSWYQQTPGQGLQFLFEYFSETQRNKGNFPGRFSGRQFSNSRSEMNVSTLELGDSALYLCASSSLAGGPQETQYFGPGTRLLVL.

V and J are TRBV6-1 and TRBJ2-7; 7 bases line up with TRBD1. V dropped 6 bases and J dropped 6; count of bases not matched to a gene: 11. The CDR3 consists of 14 residues. Germline V lookup: CDR1 MNHNS, CDR2 SASEGT. The CDR3 DNA reads as TGTGCCAGCAGACGAGACAGGGAGTTTTTCGAGCAGTACTTC. It specifies CASRRDREFFEQYF.

The rearrangement uses TRBV18 and TRBJ1-4; D unresolved. Germline V gene sequence: CDR1 KGHSH, CDR2 LQKENI. This CDR3 has 15 amino acids. V lost 3 bases and J 8 bases, leaving 16 bases between the germline ends. CDR3 coding DNA: TGTGCCAGCTCACCGTTCTTGGGAGAAGGGGAAAAACTGTTTTTT. Its protein is CASSPFLGEGEKLFF.

The gene calls are TRBV5-1 and TRBJ2-3; 12 bases match TRBD2. Germline lookup yields CDR1 SGHRS and CDR2 YFSETQ. The CDR3 length is 18 residues. Trimming took 0 bases from V and 4 from J; bases not matched to a gene: 9. In DNA, the CDR3 is TGCGCCAGCAGCTTGGGGCTAGCGGGGGGGCGGATATCAGATACGCAGTATTTT. It is translated as CASSLGLAGGRISDTQYF.

CDR3 sequence: CASSEASAYNEQFF. The CDR3 DNA is TGTGCCAGCAGTGAAGCAAGCGCCTACAATGAGCAGTTCTTC. V and J are TRBV2 and TRBJ2-1; D unclear. Trimming left V 0 bases short and J 2 bases short, with 5 bases between. Germline CDR1 is SNHLY and CDR2 is FYNNEI. CDR3 length: 14 residues.

The chain carries TRBV9 and TRBJ1-1; D remains ambiguous. CDR3 length: 16 residues. From germline, CDR1 is SGDLS and CDR2 YYNGEE. V lost 1 base, J lost 2 bases, and 15 bases lay in between. This chain's CDR3 is CASSVSKETANTEAFF. The CDR3 region has the DNA TGTGCCAGCAGCGTATCAAAGGAGACGGCTAACACTGAAGCTTTCTTT.

V is TRBV19 and J is TRBJ2-2; 8 bases match TRBD1. Trimming at V came to 5 bases and at J to 4 bases, leaving 12 bases not matched to a gene. CDR1 and CDR2 (germline): LNHDA, SQIVND (reference sequence). The CDR3 spans 17 residues. CDR3 sequence (DNA): TGTGCCAGTAGTCCAAGCCGTCACAGGGGGTCCACCGGGGAGCTGTTTTTT. It is translated as CASSPSRHRGSTGELFF.

The rearrangement uses TRBV28 and TRBJ1-5; tentative D call: TRBD1 (5 bases). The V end was cut by 6 bases, the J end by 5 bases, with 17 bases between. CDR1 is MDHEN, CDR2 SYDVKM, per germline. This CDR3 is 15 amino acids long. CDR3 region: CASSRPQGGDQPQHF. The CDR3 DNA reads as TGTGCCAGCAGCCGGCCCCAGGGTGGGGATCAGCCCCAGCATTTT.

This clone was counted only a few times. The chain carries TRBV9 and TRBJ2-4; D might be TRBD2 (5 bases). With 0 bases removed from V and 6 bases from J, the gap between germline ends came to 19 bases. Germline loops: CDR1 SGDLS, CDR2 YYNGEE. The CDR3 totals 17 residues. CDR3 region: CASSVASGSGSGNIQYF. Here the CDR3 DNA reads TGTGCCAGCAGCGTAGCTTCTGGGAGCGGCTCGGGAAACATTCAGTACTTC.

This clone came up once. The chain has TRBV10-1 and TRBJ2-7, with 7 bases fitting TRBD1. Germline CDR1 and CDR2: WNHNN and SYGVQD (reference sequence). Trimming cost V 0 bases and J 3 bases; bases outside gene matches: 2. This CDR3 contains 14 residues. In DNA form, the CDR3 reads TGCGCCAGCAGTGAGTCCGGGGACAGCTACGAGCAGTACTTC. This encodes CASSESGDSYEQYF.